The TCR beta chain described here comes from a study of Ad26.COV2.S vaccination and SARS-CoV-2 variants. Background on the study: Among those in the COV1001 Ad26.COV2.S trial arm was the donor. Intramuscular Ad26.COV2.S at 5x10^10 or 1x10^11 viral particles.

Treatment given: around 19 received Ad26.COV2.S at low or high dose, single or two shots; about 5 received placebo; per-sample allocation not given. Following the first vaccine or placebo injection, samples were taken on day 63. Repertoires were generated with immunoSEQ multiplex PCR, while TCRdb's copy carries only in-frame clones and drops some. The data show 440,000 or so clones, around 89% seen once. The J segment lost 5 bases and the V segment lost 3 bases, leaving 4 bases of the junction unmatched. CDR1 is LNHNV, CDR2 YYDKDF, per germline (reference sequence). The CDR3 consists of 14 residues. Sequences were derived from peripheral blood, sampled in a trial of Ad26.COV2.S vaccine versus placebo. The chain couples TRBV15 to TRBJ2-1, with 7 bases lining up with TRBD1. This TCR derives from a person between 18 and 60 years old who received the Ad26.COV2.S COVID-19 vaccine or a placebo. CDR3: CATSSRDRDNEQFF. DNA for the CDR3: TGTGCCACCAGCAGCCGGGACAGAGACAATGAGCAGTTCTTC.